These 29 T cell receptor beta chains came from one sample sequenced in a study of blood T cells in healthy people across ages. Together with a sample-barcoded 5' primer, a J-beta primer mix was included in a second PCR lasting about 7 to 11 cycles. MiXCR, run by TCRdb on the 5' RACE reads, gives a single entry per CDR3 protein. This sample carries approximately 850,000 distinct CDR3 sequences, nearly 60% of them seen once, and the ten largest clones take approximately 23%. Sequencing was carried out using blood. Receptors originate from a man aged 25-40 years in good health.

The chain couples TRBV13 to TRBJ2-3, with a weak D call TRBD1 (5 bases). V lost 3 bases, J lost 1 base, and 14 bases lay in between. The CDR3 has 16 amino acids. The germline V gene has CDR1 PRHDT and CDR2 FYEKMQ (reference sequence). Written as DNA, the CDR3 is TGTGCCAGCAGCTTTGGTCCAGGGCTCGGCACAGATACGCAGTATTTT. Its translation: CASSFGPGLGTDTQYF.

The CDR3 DNA is TGCGCCAGCAGCTCAATTCATCGAGGGCCAGATACGCAGTATTTT. Translated, it gives CASSSIHRGPDTQYF. The rearrangement uses TRBV5-1 and TRBJ2-3; TRBD2 might be the D (5 bases). The CDR3 is 15 residues long. V was pared by 3 bases and J by 4 bases, with 15 bases between. Germline V gene sequence: CDR1 SGHRS, CDR2 YFSETQ.

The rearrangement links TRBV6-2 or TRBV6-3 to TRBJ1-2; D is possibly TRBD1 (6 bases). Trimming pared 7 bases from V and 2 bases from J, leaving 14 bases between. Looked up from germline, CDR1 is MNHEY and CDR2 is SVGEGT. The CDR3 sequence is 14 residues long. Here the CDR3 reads CASIPIDRNYGYTF. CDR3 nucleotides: TGTGCCAGCATCCCTATCGACAGGAACTATGGCTACACCTTC.

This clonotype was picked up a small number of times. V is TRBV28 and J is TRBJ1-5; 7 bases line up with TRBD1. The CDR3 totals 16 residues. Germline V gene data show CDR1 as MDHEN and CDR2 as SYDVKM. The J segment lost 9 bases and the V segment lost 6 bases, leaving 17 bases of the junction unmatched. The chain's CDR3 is CASSYMSGTGVRPQHF. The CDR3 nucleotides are TGTGCCAGCAGCTACATGTCGGGTACAGGGGTTCGGCCCCAGCATTTT.

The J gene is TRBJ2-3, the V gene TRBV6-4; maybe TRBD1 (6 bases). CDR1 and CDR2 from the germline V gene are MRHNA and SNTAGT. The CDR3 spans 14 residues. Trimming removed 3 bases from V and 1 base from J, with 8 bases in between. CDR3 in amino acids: CASSDAGGTDTQYF. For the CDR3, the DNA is TGTGCCAGCAGTGATGCAGGGGGCACAGATACGCAGTATTTT.

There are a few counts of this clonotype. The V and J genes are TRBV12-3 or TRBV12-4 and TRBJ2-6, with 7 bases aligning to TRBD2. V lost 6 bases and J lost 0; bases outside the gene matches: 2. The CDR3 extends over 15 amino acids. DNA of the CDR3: TGTGCCAGCAGGGGGGGGTACTCTGGGGCCAACGTCCTGACTTTC. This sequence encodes CASRGGYSGANVLTF.

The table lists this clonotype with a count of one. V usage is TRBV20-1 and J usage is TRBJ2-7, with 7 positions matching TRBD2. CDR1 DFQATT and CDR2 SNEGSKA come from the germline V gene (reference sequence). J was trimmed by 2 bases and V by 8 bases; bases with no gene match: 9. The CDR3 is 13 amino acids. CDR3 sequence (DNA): TGCAGTTCTCTCGCGAGCGGGGCCTACGAGCAGTACTTC. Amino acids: CSSLASGAYEQYF.

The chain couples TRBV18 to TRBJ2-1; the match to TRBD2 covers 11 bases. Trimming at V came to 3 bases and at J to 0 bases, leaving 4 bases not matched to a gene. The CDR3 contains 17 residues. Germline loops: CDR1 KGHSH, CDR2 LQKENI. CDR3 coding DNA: TGTGCCAGCTCACCCTTTACTAGCGGGAGCTCCTACAATGAGCAGTTCTTC. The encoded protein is CASSPFTSGSSYNEQFF.

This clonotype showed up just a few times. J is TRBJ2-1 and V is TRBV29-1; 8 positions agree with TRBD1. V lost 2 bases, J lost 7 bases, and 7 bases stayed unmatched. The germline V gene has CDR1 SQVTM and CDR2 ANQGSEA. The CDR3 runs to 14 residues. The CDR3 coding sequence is TGCAGCGTTGAACGGTCCAGGGGGCTGAATGAGCAGTTCTTC. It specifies CSVERSRGLNEQFF.

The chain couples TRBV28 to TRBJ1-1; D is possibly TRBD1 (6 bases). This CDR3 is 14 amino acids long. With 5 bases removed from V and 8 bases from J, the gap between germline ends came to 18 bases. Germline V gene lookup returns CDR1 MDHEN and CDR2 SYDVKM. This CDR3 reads CASSPHAGAREAFF. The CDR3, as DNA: TGTGCCAGCAGTCCCCACGCAGGGGCTAGGGAAGCTTTCTTT.

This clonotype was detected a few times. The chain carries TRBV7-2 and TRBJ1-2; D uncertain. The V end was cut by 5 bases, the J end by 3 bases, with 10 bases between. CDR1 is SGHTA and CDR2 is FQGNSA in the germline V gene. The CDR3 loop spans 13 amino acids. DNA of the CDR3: TGTGCCAGCAGCCCCTTTGGAGACTATGGCTACACCTTC. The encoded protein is CASSPFGDYGYTF.

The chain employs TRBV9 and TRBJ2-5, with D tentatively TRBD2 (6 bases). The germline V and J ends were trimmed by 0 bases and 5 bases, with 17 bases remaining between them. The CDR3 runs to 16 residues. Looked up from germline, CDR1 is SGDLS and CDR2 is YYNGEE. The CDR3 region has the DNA TGTGCCAGCAGCGTAGGGTCCGGGGGATCCGCGGAGACCCAGTACTTC. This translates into CASSVGSGGSAETQYF.

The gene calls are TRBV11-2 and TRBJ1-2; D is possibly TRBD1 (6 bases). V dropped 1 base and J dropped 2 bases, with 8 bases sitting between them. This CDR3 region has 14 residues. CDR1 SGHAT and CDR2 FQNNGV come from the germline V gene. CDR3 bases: TGTGCCAGCAGCTTAGTGGACAGCAACTATGGCTACACCTTC. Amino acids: CASSLVDSNYGYTF.

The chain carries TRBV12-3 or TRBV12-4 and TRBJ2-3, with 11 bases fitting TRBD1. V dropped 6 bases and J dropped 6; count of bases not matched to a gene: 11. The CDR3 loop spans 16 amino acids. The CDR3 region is CASRPRDRGWRDTQYF. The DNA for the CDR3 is TGTGCCAGCAGACCCCGGGACAGGGGGTGGCGTGATACGCAGTATTTT.

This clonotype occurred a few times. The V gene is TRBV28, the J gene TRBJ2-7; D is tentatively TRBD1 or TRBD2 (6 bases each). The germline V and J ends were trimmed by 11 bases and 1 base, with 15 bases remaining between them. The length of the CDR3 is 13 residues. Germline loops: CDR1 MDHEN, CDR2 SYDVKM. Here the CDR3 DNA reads TGTGCCTTAGGGGGGACCACTTCCTACGAGCAGTACTTC. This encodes CALGGTTSYEQYF.

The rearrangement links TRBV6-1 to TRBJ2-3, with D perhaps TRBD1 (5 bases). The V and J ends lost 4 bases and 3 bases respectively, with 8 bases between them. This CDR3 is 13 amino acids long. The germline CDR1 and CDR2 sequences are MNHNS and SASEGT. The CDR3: CASSGGRTDTQYF. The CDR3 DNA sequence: TGTGCCAGCAGTGGGGGCAGGACAGATACGCAGTATTTT.

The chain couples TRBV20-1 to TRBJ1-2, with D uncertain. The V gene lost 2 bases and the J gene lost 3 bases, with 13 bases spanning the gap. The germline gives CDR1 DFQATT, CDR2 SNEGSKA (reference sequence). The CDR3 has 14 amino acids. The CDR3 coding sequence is TGCAGTGCTAGATCCCTTATCAACGACTATGGCTACACCTTC. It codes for CSARSLINDYGYTF.

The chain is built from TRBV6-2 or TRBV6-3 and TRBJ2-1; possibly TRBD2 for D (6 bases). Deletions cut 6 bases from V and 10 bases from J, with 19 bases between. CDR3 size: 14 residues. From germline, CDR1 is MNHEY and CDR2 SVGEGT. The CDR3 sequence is CASSLGGGGIEQFF. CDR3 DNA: TGTGCCAGCAGCCTCGGAGGTGGCGGGATCGAGCAGTTCTTC.

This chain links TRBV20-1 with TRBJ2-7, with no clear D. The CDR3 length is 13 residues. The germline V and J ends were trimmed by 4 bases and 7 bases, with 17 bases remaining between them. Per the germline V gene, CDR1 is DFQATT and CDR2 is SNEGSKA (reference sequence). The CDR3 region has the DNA TGCAGTGCTAAGGGCAGCTTAAACTGGGAGCAGTACTTC. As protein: CSAKGSLNWEQYF.

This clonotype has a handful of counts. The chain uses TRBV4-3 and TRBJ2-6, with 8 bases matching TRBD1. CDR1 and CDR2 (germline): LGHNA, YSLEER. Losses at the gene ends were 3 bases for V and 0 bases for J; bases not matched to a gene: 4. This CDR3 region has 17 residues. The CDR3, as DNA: TGCGCCAGCAGCCACGGACAGGGTCTCTCTGGGGCCAACGTCCTGACTTTC. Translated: CASSHGQGLSGANVLTF.

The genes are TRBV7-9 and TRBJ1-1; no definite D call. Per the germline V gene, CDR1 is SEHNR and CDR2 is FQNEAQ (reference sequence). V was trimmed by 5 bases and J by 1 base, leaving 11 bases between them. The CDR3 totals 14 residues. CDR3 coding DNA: TGTGCCAGCAGCCGCCCCGGGAGGAACACTGAAGCTTTCTTT. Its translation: CASSRPGRNTEAFF.

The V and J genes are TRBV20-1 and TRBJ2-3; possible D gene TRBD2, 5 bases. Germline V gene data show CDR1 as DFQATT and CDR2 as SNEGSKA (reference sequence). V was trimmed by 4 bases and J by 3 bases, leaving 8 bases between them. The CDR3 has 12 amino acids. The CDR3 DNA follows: TGCAGTGCTACGAGGGAAACAGATACGCAGTATTTT. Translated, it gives CSATRETDTQYF.

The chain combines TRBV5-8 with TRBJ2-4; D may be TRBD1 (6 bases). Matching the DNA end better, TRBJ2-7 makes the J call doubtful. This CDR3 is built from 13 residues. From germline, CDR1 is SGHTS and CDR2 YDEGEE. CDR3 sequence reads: CASSHGQHYEQYF. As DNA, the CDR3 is TGTGCCAGCAGTCATGGACAGCACTACGAGCAGTACTTC.

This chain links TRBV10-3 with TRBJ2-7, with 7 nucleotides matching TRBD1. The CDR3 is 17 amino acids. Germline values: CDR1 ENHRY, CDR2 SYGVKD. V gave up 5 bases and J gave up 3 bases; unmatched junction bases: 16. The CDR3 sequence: CAISLTSTGQLGYEQYF. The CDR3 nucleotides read TGTGCCATCAGTTTGACTTCGACAGGGCAGCTTGGCTACGAGCAGTACTTC.

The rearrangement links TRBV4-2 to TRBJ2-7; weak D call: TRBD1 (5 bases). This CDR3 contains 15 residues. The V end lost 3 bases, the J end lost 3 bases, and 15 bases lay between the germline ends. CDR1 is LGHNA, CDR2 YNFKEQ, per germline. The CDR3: CASSQSRVSDYEQYF. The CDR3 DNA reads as TGTGCCAGCAGCCAGAGCAGGGTCTCCGACTACGAGCAGTACTTC.

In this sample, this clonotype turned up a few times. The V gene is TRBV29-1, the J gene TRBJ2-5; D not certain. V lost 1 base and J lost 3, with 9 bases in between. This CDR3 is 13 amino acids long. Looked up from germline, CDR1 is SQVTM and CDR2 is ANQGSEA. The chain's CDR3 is CSVEAHTKETQYF. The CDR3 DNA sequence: TGCAGCGTTGAAGCGCATACAAAAGAGACCCAGTACTTC.

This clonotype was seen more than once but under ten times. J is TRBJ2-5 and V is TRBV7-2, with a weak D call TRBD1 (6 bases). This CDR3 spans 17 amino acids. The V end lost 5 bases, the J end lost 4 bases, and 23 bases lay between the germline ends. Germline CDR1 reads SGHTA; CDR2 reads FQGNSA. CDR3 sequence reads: CASSMPSGAGFGETQYF. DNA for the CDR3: TGTGCCAGCAGCATGCCTTCAGGGGCAGGATTCGGAGAGACCCAGTACTTC.

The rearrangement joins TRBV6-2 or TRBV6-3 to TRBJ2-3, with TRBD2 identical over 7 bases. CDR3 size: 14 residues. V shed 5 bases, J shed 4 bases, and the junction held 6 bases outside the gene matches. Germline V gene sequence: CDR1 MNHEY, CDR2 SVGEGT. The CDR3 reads CASSPRGGADTQYF. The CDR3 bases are TGTGCCAGCAGTCCCCGGGGAGGGGCAGATACGCAGTATTTT.

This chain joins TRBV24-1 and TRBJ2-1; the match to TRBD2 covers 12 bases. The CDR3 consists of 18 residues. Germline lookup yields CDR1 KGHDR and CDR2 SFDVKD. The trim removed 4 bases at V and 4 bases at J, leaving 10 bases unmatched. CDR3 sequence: CATSDSGLAGYRYNEQFF. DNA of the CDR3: TGTGCCACCAGTGACTCGGGACTAGCGGGTTATCGGTACAATGAGCAGTTCTTC.